The 22 T cell receptor beta chains below all came from one sample that was sequenced in a study of blood T cell repertoires in COVID-19. The method was immunoSEQ multiplex PCR; TCRdb's version includes in-frame clones alone and lacks a portion of them. This sample yields about 39,000 clones, of which approximately 86% are seen a single time; more than 4.5% belongs to the top ten. Sequenced material: peripheral blood. All receptors derive from a man aged 35 to 55 with active COVID-19.

The V and J genes are TRBV21-1 and TRBJ2-6; the table's D call of TRBD2 was not tested on the DNA. TRBV21-1 is annotated as a pseudogene. This CDR3 contains 16 residues. The CDR3 nucleotides read TGTGCCAGCAGCGTGACTCAAGCGCCCGGGGCCAACGTCCTGACTTTC. Translation gives CASSVTQAPGANVLTF.

This chain uses TRBV12-2 with TRBJ2-1; the DNA was not used to check the table's D call, TRBD2. TRBV12-2 is a pseudogene locus. CDR3 length equals 16 residues. CDR3 nucleotides: TGTGCAAGTCGCTTAGACCGCGGGAGGTCGGGGAATGAGCAGTTCTTC. Its translation: CASRLDRGRSGNEQFF.

This chain uses TRBV7-8 with TRBJ2-1; TRBD2 aligns across 9 bases. Trimming removed 5 bases from V and 5 bases from J; junction bases left unmatched: 4. Germline CDR1 is SGHVS and CDR2 is FQNEAQ. The length of the CDR3 is 14 residues. The CDR3 loop is CASSPGLANNEQFF. The CDR3 bases are TGTGCCAGCAGCCCCGGACTAGCGAACAATGAGCAGTTCTTC.

The J gene is TRBJ1-2, the V gene TRBV27; D not certain. Germline lookup yields CDR1 MNHEY and CDR2 SMNVEV (reference sequence). V dropped 5 bases and J dropped 8 bases, with 15 bases sitting between them. The CDR3 covers 13 residues. CDR3 residues: CASSPREGGGYTF. CDR3 sequence (DNA): TGTGCCAGCAGTCCACGGGAGGGTGGCGGCTACACCTTC.

The J gene is TRBJ1-1, the V gene TRBV19, with D hard to call. Trimming shortened V by 5 bases and J by 6 bases, and 7 bases separated the two germline ends. In germline, CDR1 is LNHDA, CDR2 SQIVND (reference sequence). CDR3 length: 11 amino acids. The chain's CDR3 is CASSSGPEAFF. In nucleotides, the CDR3 is TGTGCCAGTAGTTCGGGTCCTGAAGCTTTCTTT.

Here the CDR3 DNA reads TGTGCCAGCAGCATGGGGGGGAACACTGAAGCTTTCTTT. It specifies CASSMGGNTEAFF. This rearrangement joins TRBV11-3 to TRBJ1-1; tentative D call: TRBD1 (5 bases). V was trimmed by 5 bases and J by 1 base, leaving 8 bases between them. The length of the CDR3 is 13 residues. Germline CDR1 is SGHNT and CDR2 is YENEEA.

This clone was detected once. This chain joins TRBV14 and TRBJ1-2; tentative D call: TRBD1 (5 bases). Per germline, CDR1 SGHDN and CDR2 FVKESK. V was shortened by 1 base and J by 3 bases, with 12 bases between the two germline ends. The CDR3 has 15 residues. The CDR3 here is CASSQGDFLHYGYTF. The CDR3 nucleotides read TGTGCCAGCAGCCAAGGGGACTTCCTCCACTATGGCTACACCTTC.

This clone has only one observation. This chain joins TRBV10-1 and TRBJ1-1, with a tentative D call TRBD1 (5 bases). The CDR3 covers 13 residues. Germline lookup yields CDR1 WNHNN and CDR2 SYGVQD (reference sequence). V was cut by 10 bases and J by 5 bases, with 17 bases left in between. CDR3: CATQRGRGTEAFF. The CDR3 DNA is TGCGCCACCCAAAGGGGTAGAGGAACTGAAGCTTTCTTT.

The rearrangement joins TRBV19 to TRBJ1-3; tentative D call: TRBD1 (6 bases). The CDR3 has 16 residues. The V end lost 2 bases, the J end lost 0 bases, and 11 bases lay between the germline ends. Looked up from germline, CDR1 is LNHDA and CDR2 is SQIVND (reference sequence). The CDR3 here is CASSIQDSYSGNTIYF. In nucleotides, the CDR3 is TGTGCCAGTAGTATACAGGACAGTTACTCTGGAAACACCATATATTTT.

This sequence joins TRBV5-1 and TRBJ2-2; 9 positions match TRBD2. The V gene's germline CDR1 is SGHRS and CDR2 YFSETQ. The CDR3 has 15 amino acids. The J segment lost 5 bases and the V segment lost 7 bases, leaving 9 bases of the junction unmatched. The CDR3 sequence is CASGHGTSSTGELFF. CDR3 coding DNA: TGCGCCAGCGGCCATGGGACTAGCTCTACCGGGGAGCTGTTTTTT.

The chain joins TRBV27 to TRBJ1-4; D is uncertain. This CDR3 is built from 13 residues. Trimming stripped 2 bases from V and 7 bases from J, with 8 bases between. Germline CDR1 is MNHEY and CDR2 is SMNVEV (reference sequence). CDR3 residues: CASSLRWSEKLFF. The DNA for the CDR3 is TGTGCCAGCAGTTTACGATGGAGTGAAAAACTGTTTTTT.

The chain has TRBV21-1 and TRBJ2-4; TRBD2 was called by the table and not checked on the DNA. TRBV21-1 is a listed pseudogene. The CDR3 is 18 residues long. The CDR3, as DNA: TGTGCCAGCAGCAAAGTAGTGGGGGTAGCGGGAGCGCAAAACATTCAGTACTTC. Protein product: CASSKVVGVAGAQNIQYF.

CDR3 in amino acids: CATTPGGRSGDTQYF. CDR3 bases: TGTGCCACCACTCCTGGAGGGAGAAGCGGAGATACGCAGTATTTT. The chain links TRBV15 to TRBJ2-3; maybe TRBD2 (6 bases). Trimming stripped 7 bases from V and 5 bases from J, with 19 bases between. The germline gives CDR1 LNHNV, CDR2 YYDKDF (reference sequence). The CDR3 spans 15 residues.

CDR3 loop: CASSLAQGGGNEQFF. DNA of the CDR3: TGCGCCAGCAGCTTGGCCCAGGGAGGGGGCAATGAGCAGTTCTTC. This rearrangement joins TRBV5-1 to TRBJ2-1; tentatively, D is TRBD2 (7 bases). This CDR3 is built from 15 residues. The V and J ends lost 0 bases and 6 bases respectively, with 13 bases between them. CDR1 SGHRS and CDR2 YFSETQ come from the germline V gene.

The chain links TRBV7-8 to TRBJ1-4, with a possible D match to TRBD1 (6 bases). The germline V gene encodes CDR1 SGHVS and CDR2 FQNEAQ. V lost 4 bases and J lost 2, with 8 bases in between. This CDR3 has 14 residues. The CDR3 DNA follows: TGTGCCAGCAGCTCAACAGGGACTAATGAAAAACTGTTTTTT. This translates into CASSSTGTNEKLFF.

The chain joins TRBV27 to TRBJ2-5; 7 nucleotides align to TRBD1. From germline, CDR1 is MNHEY and CDR2 SMNVEV (reference sequence). Germline trimming cut 8 bases from V and 5 bases from J; bases unmatched to any gene: 8. CDR3 length: 13 amino acids. The CDR3 sequence: CASATGVFETQYF. The CDR3 nucleotides are TGTGCCAGCGCTACAGGGGTGTTCGAGACCCAGTACTTC.

The CDR3 DNA reads TGTGCCAGCACCCCCCGCAGGCAAAATGGCTACACCTTC. It specifies CASTPRRQNGYTF. The V call is TRBV6-5, the J call TRBJ1-2; no reliable D call. This CDR3 spans 13 amino acids. CDR1 is MNHEY, CDR2 SVGAGI, per germline. The V end was cut by 7 bases, the J end by 6 bases, with 15 bases between.

The CDR3 DNA reads as TGTGCCAGCAGCCCCAAGGGGCTAGGGGACGAGCAGTACTTC. Translating gives CASSPKGLGDEQYF. The V call is TRBV3-1 (or the pseudogene TRBV3-2), the J call TRBJ2-7, with D maybe TRBD1 (5 bases). The ends were cut back, 4 bases at V and 5 bases at J, with 15 bases in the middle. The CDR3 contains 14 residues. Germline loops: CDR1 LGHDT, CDR2 YNNKEL (reference sequence).

Notes on this clone: One end of the junction is discordant with germline, which a read error may explain. The chain has TRBV7-7 and TRBJ2-7; the match to TRBD1 covers 9 bases. Germline CDR1 and CDR2: SSHAT and FNYEAQ (reference sequence). This CDR3 spans 15 amino acids. The CDR3 nucleotides are TGTGCTAGCAGCTTTGCCCCGGGACAGGGCTACGAGCAGTACTTC. Amino acids: CASSFAPGQGYEQYF.

This clone showed up just once. The genes are TRBV6-5 and TRBJ1-2; 8 nucleotides match TRBD1. V was clipped by 7 bases and J by 0 bases; unmatched bases: 7. This CDR3 has 15 amino acids. Germline lookup yields CDR1 MNHEY and CDR2 SVGAGI. Here the CDR3 DNA reads TGTGCCAGCATGAGGACAGGGAGAGCTAACTATGGCTACACCTTC. Translating gives CASMRTGRANYGYTF.

The chain recombines TRBV6-5 with TRBJ2-7, with D unresolved. V was clipped by 8 bases and J by 2 bases, with 7 bases between them. Germline CDR1 is MNHEY and CDR2 is SVGAGI. CDR3 size: 11 residues. CDR3 residues: CASQVAYEQYF. CDR3 coding DNA: TGTGCCAGCCAGGTAGCCTACGAGCAGTACTTC.

This clone was seen once. V and J are TRBV11-2 and TRBJ1-2, with a possible D match to TRBD1 (6 bases). Germline values: CDR1 SGHAT, CDR2 FQNNGV. CDR3 length equals 12 residues. V lost 3 bases and J 4 bases, leaving 6 bases between the germline ends. The DNA of the CDR3 is TGTGCCAGCAGCTTGGACAGCTATGGCTACACCTTC. Encoded protein: CASSLDSYGYTF. Supplemented by reference TRBV11-2 and TRBJ1-2, the full variable domain reads EAGVAQSPRYKIIEKRQSVAFWCNPISGHATLYWYQQILGQGPKLLIQFQNNGVVDDSQLPKDRFSAERLKGVDSTLKIQPAKLEDSAVYLCASSLDSYGYTFGSGTRLTVV.